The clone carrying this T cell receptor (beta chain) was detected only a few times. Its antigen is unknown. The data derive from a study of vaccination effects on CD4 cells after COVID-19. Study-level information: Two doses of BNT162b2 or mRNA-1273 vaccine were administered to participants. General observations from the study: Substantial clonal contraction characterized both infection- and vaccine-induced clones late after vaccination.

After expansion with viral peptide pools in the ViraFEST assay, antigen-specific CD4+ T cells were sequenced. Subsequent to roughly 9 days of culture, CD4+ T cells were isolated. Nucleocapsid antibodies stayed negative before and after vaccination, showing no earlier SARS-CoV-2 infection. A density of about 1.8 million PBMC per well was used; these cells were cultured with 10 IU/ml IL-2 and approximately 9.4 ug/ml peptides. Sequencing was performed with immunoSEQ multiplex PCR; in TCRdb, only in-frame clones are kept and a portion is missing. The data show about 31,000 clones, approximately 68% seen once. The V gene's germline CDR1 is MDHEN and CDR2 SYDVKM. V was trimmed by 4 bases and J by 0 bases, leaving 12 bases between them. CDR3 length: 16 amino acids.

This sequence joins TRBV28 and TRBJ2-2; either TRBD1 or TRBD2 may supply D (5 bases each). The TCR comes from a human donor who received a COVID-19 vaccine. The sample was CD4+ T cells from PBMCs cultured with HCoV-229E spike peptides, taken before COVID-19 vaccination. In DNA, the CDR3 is TGTGCCAGCAGTTCCCGGGGCGGAACGAACACCGGGGAGCTGTTTTTT. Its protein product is CASSSRGGTNTGELFF. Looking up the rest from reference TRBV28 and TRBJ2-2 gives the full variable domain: DVKVTQSSRYLVKRTGEKVFLECVQDMDHENMFWYRQDPGLGLRLIYFSYDVKMKEKGDIPEGYSVSREKKERFSLILESASTNQTSMYLCASSSRGGTNTGELFFGEGSRLTVL.